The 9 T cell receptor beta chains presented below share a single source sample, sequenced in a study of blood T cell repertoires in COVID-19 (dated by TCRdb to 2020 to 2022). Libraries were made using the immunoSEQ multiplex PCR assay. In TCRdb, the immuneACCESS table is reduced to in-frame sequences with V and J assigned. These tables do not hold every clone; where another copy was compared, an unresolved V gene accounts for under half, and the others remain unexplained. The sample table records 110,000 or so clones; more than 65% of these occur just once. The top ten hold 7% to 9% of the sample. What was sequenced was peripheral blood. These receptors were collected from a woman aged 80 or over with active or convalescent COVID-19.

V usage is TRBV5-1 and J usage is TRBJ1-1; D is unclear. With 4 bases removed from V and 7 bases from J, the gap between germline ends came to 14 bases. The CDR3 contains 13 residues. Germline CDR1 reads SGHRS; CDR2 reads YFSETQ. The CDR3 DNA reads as TGCGCCAGCAGCACCGAGAGGTTGGGTGAAGCTTTCTTT. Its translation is CASSTERLGEAFF.

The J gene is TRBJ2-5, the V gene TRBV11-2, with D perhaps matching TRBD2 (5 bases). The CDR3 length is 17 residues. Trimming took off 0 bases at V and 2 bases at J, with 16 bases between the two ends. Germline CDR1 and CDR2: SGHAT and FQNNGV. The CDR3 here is CASSLEGGSGIQETQYF. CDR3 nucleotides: TGTGCCAGCAGCTTAGAGGGCGGATCGGGGATTCAAGAGACCCAGTACTTC.

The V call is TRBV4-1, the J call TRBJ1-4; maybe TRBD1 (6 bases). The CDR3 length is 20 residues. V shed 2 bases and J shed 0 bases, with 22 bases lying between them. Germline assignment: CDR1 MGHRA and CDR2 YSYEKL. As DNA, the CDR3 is TGCGCCAGCAGCCAAAAATTTACTATACAGGGAACCTCAACTAATGAAAAACTGTTTTTT. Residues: CASSQKFTIQGTSTNEKLFF.

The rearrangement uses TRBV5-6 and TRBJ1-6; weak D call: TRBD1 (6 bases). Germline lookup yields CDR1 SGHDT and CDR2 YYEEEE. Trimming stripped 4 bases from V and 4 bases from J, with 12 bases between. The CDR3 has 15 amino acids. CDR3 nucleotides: TGTGCCAGCAGCAGGGGGGGGACTTATAATTCACCCCTCCACTTT. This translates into CASSRGGTYNSPLHF. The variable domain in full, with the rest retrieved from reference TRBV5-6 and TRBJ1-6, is DAGVTQSPTHLIKTRGQQVTLRCSPKSGHDTVSWYQQALGQGPQFIFQYYEEEERQRGNFPDRFSGHQFPNYSSELNVNALLLGDSALYLCASSRGGTYNSPLHFGNGTRLTVT.

CDR3: CASSSLGQGDATNEKLFF. The CDR3 DNA reads TGTGCCAGCAGTTCCCTAGGACAGGGTGATGCAACTAATGAAAAACTGTTTTTT. V and J are TRBV27 and TRBJ1-4; 8 positions match TRBD1. This CDR3 has 18 amino acids. V was clipped by 4 bases and J by 0 bases; unmatched bases: 10. Germline CDR1 is MNHEY and CDR2 is SMNVEV (reference sequence).

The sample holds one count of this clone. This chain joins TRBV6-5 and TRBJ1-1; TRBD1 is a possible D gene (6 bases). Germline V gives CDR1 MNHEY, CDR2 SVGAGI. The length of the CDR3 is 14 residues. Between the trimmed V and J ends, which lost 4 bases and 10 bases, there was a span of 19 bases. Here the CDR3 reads CASSSQNRVVRAFF. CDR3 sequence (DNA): TGTGCCAGCAGTTCCCAAAACAGGGTCGTTCGAGCTTTCTTT.

The CDR3 DNA reads as TGTGCCAGCAGGGGGGGGAATCAGCCCCAGCATTTT. Translation gives CASRGGNQPQHF. The genes are TRBV28 and TRBJ1-5; TRBD1 might be the D (5 bases). The CDR3 contains 12 residues. In germline, CDR1 is MDHEN, CDR2 SYDVKM. With 6 bases removed from V and 4 bases from J, the gap between germline ends came to 7 bases.

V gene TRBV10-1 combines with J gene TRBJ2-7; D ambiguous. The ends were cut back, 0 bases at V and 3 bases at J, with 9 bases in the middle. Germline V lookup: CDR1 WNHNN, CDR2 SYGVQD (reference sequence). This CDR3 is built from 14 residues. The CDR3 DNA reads TGCGCCAGCAGTGAGTCTACCCTAGACTACGAGCAGTACTTC. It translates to CASSESTLDYEQYF.

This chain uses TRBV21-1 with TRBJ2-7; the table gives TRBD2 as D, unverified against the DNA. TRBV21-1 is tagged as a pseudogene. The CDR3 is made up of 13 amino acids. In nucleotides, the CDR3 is TGTGCCAGCAGCAGGGGAAGCGGGGACGAGCAGTACTTC. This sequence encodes CASSRGSGDEQYF.